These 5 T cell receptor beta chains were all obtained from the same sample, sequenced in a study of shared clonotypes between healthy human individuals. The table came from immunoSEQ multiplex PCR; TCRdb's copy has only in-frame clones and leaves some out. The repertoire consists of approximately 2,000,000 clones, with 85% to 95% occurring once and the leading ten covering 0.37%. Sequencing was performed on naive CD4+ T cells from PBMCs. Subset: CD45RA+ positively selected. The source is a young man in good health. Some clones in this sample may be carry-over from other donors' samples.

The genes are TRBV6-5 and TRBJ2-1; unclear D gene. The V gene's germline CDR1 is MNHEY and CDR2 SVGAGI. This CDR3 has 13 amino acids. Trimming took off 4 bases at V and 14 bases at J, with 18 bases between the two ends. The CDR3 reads CASSSTVAPYEFF. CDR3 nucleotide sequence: TGTGCCAGCAGTTCTACTGTGGCCCCGTATGAGTTCTTC.

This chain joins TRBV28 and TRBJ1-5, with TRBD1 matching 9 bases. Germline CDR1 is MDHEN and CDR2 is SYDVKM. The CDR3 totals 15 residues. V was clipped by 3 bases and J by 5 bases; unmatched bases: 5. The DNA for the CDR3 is TGTGCCAGCAGTTTCCCGGGACAGGGCTATCAGCCCCAGCATTTT. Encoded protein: CASSFPGQGYQPQHF. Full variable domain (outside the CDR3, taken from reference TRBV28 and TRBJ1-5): DVKVTQSSRYLVKRTGEKVFLECVQDMDHENMFWYRQDPGLGLRLIYFSYDVKMKEKGDIPEGYSVSREKKERFSLILESASTNQTSMYLCASSFPGQGYQPQHFGDGTRLSIL.

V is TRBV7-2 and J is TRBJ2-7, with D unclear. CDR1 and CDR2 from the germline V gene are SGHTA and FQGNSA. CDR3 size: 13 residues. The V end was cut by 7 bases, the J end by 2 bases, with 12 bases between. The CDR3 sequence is CASTFVGTYEQYF. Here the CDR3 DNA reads TGTGCCAGCACCTTCGTGGGTACCTACGAGCAGTACTTC.

In DNA form, the CDR3 reads TGTGCCAGCAGCTTCGCTAGCGGAGATACGCAGTATTTT. Translation gives CASSFASGDTQYF. The rearrangement uses TRBV7-9 and TRBJ2-3; 7 nucleotides line up with TRBD2. The CDR3 extends over 13 amino acids. J lost 5 bases, V lost 3 bases, and 2 bases had no gene match. Germline-derived CDR1 and CDR2 are SEHNR and FQNEAQ (reference sequence). Based on the CDR3 plus reference TRBV7-9 and TRBJ2-3, the full variable domain is DTGVSQNPRHKITKRGQNVTFRCDPISEHNRLYWYRQTLGQGPEFLTYFQNEAQLEKSRLLSDRFSAERPKGSFSTLEIQRTEQGDSAMYLCASSFASGDTQYFGPGTRLTVL.

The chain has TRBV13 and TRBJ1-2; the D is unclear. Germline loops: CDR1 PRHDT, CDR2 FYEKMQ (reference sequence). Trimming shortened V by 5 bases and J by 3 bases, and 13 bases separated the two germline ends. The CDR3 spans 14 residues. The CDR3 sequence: CASSLIGIDYGYTF. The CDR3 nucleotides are TGTGCCAGCAGCCTGATTGGTATCGACTATGGCTACACCTTC.